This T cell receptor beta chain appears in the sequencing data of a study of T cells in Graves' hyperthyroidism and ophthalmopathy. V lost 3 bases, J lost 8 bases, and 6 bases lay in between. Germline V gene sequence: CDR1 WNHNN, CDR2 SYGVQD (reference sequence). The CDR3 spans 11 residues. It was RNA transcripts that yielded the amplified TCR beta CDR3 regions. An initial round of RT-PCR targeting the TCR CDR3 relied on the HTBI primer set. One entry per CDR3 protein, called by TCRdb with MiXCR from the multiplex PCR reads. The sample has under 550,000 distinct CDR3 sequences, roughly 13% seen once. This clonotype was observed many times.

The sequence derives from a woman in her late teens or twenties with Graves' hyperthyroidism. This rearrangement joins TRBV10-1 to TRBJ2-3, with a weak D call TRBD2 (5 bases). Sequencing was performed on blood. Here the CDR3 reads CASSDGGTQYF. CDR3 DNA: TGCGCCAGCAGTGACGGAGGTACGCAGTATTTT.